The rows below give T cell receptor beta chains drawn from one sample of a study of CD8+ T cells in alopecia areata. Data came from immunoSEQ multiplex PCR; TCRdb stores just in-frame clones and leaves some out. This sample has 150,000 to 200,000 clones, with approximately 56% found just once. The specimen was CD4+ T cells sorted from blood, collected at week 4, from a patient treated with tofacitinib. The receptors were sampled from a human donor with alopecia areata. Each CDR3 is given with its conserved first and last residue. Fields, in order: V gene, J gene, clone size, D gene, CDR3 DNA, CDR3 protein. D genes are given only for firm matches. Rows give clone size only sometimes, using once, few, many, or a class for an expanded clone.

TRBV7-2,TRBJ2-1,NA,TRBD2,TGTGCCAGCAGCTTAGAGGGACTAGCGGGGGGTGTCGGCTACAATGAGCAGTTCTTC,CASSLEGLAGGVGYNEQFF
TRBV27,TRBJ2-5,NA,NA,TGTGCCAGCAGTTTATCGTTCCACGAGACCCAGTACTTC,CASSLSFHETQYF
TRBV27,TRBJ2-1,NA,TRBD2,TGTGCCAGCAGTCCGACGGGGCGGGGGGGCTACAATGAGCAGTTCTTC,CASSPTGRGGYNEQFF
TRBV5-1,TRBJ2-1,NA,TRBD2,TGCGCCAGCAGCCGGGGACTAGCGCTAGACAATGAGCAGTTCTTC,CASSRGLALDNEQFF
TRBV27,TRBJ1-2,NA,NA,TGTGCCAGCAGTTTAGCAGGTTCCTATGGCTACACCTTC,CASSLAGSYGYTF
TRBV6-5,TRBJ2-1,once,NA,TGTGCCAGCTCAGAGTCCAGGGCCTACAATGAGCAGTTCTTC,CASSESRAYNEQFF
TRBV7-9,TRBJ2-5,NA,NA,TGTGCCAGCAGCTTACGAGGGGAGACCCAGTACTTC,CASSLRGETQYF
TRBV25-1,TRBJ1-4,NA,TRBD1,TGTGCCAGCAGTGAACCGGGACAGGGAAATGAAAAACTGTTTTTT,CASSEPGQGNEKLFF
TRBV30,TRBJ2-7,NA,NA,TGTGCCTGGAGGAACACCCTCCGAGGGGGCGAGCAGTACTTC,CAWRNTLRGGEQYF
TRBV29-1,TRBJ1-2,few,TRBD1,TGCAGCGCCTACAGGGGGGATGGCTACACCTTC,CSAYRGDGYTF
TRBV15,TRBJ2-7,few,TRBD2,TGTGCCACCAGCAGAGAACCCCCGTTACTAGCGGGGGGCCTACAGTACTTC,CATSREPPLLAGGLQYF
TRBV30,TRBJ1-2,NA,NA,TGTGCCTGGAGTGTACGCCAGGACACTAACTATGGCTACACCTTC,CAWSVRQDTNYGYTF
TRBV7-8,TRBJ2-6,few,NA,TGTGCCAGCAGCTTAGACCCTGGGGCCAACGTCCTGACTTTC,CASSLDPGANVLTF
TRBV9,TRBJ2-2,NA,NA,TGTGCCAGCAGCGCCACGGGACAAGGGCTGTTTTTT,CASSATGQGLFF
TRBV27,TRBJ2-5,NA,TRBD1,TGTGCCAGCAGGCGAGATGGGCAGGGGGCAGAGACCCAGTACTTC,CASRRDGQGAETQYF
TRBV15,TRBJ2-7,NA,NA,TGTGCCACCAGTCAGACTCATAGTCCCAGGGGATTCGAGCAGTACTTC,CATSQTHSPRGFEQYF
TRBV29-1,TRBJ1-4,once,NA,TGCAGCGTTCTCTGGGGCCCTAATGAAAAACTGTTTTTT,CSVLWGPNEKLFF
TRBV2,TRBJ2-7,many,NA,TGTGCCAGCGCCATCGCCTACGAGCAGTACTTC,CASAIAYEQYF
TRBV5-1,TRBJ2-7,NA,NA,TGCGCCAGCAGCTTGGACGCGACGGACACCTACGAGCAGTACTTC,CASSLDATDTYEQYF
TRBV9,TRBJ1-1,NA,TRBD1,TGTGCCAGCAGCCAGTCCCGGGACAGGGGGGGCACTGAAGCTTTCTTT,CASSQSRDRGGTEAFF
TRBV27,TRBJ1-2,many,NA,TGTGCCAGCACCTCAGGGTTTGAGGGCTACACCTTC,CASTSGFEGYTF
TRBV6-1,TRBJ1-2,NA,TRBD1,TGTGCCAGCAGTGAAACTATGAGGGGGCGAGGCTACACCTTC,CASSETMRGRGYTF
TRBV5-4,TRBJ2-2,few,NA,TGTGCCAGCAGCTTGGTCGGCACCGGGGAGCTGTTTTTT,CASSLVGTGELFF
TRBV4-2,TRBJ2-7,NA,NA,TGTGCCAGCAGCCAAGTGGGCCAGGGGACGAACGAGCAGTACTTC,CASSQVGQGTNEQYF
TRBV5-1,TRBJ2-6,NA,NA,TGCGCCAGCAGCTTGGTCGGTAGCTCTGGGGCCAACGTCCTGACTTTC,CASSLVGSSGANVLTF
TRBV14,TRBJ1-2,NA,NA,TGTGCCAGCAGCCGAGGAAGACAGGCGCCCTATGGCTACACCTTC,CASSRGRQAPYGYTF
TRBV28,TRBJ1-4,NA,TRBD1,TGTGCCAGCAGTCCCACGGGACAGGGCCGGGGTGAAAAACTGTTTTTT,CASSPTGQGRGEKLFF
TRBV4-1,TRBJ2-5,NA,TRBD2,TGCGCCAGCAGCCAAGATCGAGCGGGGGGGCAGGAGACCCAGTACTTC,CASSQDRAGGQETQYF
TRBV9,TRBJ2-7,few,NA,TGTGCCAGCAGCGTAGGGGGAAGTGGGAACTACGAGCAGTACTTC,CASSVGGSGNYEQYF